A single sample gave rise to the 31 T cell receptor beta chains below, sequenced in a study of T cells in women clearing cervical HPV infection. Measured with immunoSEQ multiplex PCR; TCRdb has only the in-frame clones, and not every one. The table gives about 23,000 clones; the top ten clones make up around 24% of it. The sequencing input was blood buffy coat. The receptor set was obtained from a woman between 18 and 69 years old with a cervical HPV16 infection that either progressed to CIN3+ or cleared (not recorded which).

A word on this clone: Read sequence stops 3 residues before the CDR3 end, and the germline J gene provides the missing end. The chain uses TRBV30 and TRBJ1-5; 8 bases match TRBD1. Germline values: CDR1 GTSNPN, CDR2 SVGIG (reference sequence). The CDR3 sequence is 14 residues long. The trim removed 0 bases at V and 6 bases at J, leaving 4 bases unmatched. The CDR3 DNA, read in part, is TGTGCCTGGAGTGTACAGGGGGGGCCTCAGCCC. Its protein is CAWSVQGGPQP. The entire CDR3 sequence reads CAWSVQGGPQPQHF.

As for this clone: Coverage ceases 3 residues before the CDR3 finishes, and the germline J gene fills in the end. V and J are TRBV30 and TRBJ1-4; 10 bases match TRBD1. Germline V gene data show CDR1 as GTSNPN and CDR2 as SVGIG (reference sequence). This CDR3 comprises 14 residues. The sequenced CDR3 bases are TGTGCCTGGAGTTTGGGACAGGGGAATTCACCA. Amino acids: CAWSLGQGNSP. The full CDR3 sequence reads CAWSLGQGNSPLFF.

In the case of this clone: The read ends 3 residues shy of where the CDR3 ends; the end is completed using the germline J gene. The chain couples TRBV7-3 to TRBJ2-7; possibly TRBD1 for D (6 bases). The CDR3 length is 15 residues. Germline V CDR1 and CDR2: SGHTA, FQGTGA. Trimming took off 7 bases at V and 2 bases at J, with 18 bases between the two ends. CDR3 sequence reads: CASNTPPGHAYEQYF. CDR3 DNA (partial): TGTGCCAGCAATACCCCCCCGGGACATGCCTACGAG. Supplemented by reference TRBV7-3 and TRBJ2-7, the full variable domain reads GAGVSQTPSNKVTEKGKYVELRCDPISGHTALYWYRQSLGQGPEFLIYFQGTGAADDSGLPNDRFFAVRPEGSVSTLKIQRTERGDSAVYLCASNTPPGHAYEQYFGPGTRLTVT.

With respect to this clone: The junction does not match germline at one end; this may be a read error. With the read ending 3 residues before the CDR3 end, the germline J gene is used to fill in that end. The chain employs TRBV7-7 and TRBJ2-7; 9 bases match TRBD2. CDR3 length: 13 residues. Germline loops: CDR1 SSHAT, CDR2 FNYEAQ (reference sequence). Partial CDR3 DNA: TGTGCTAGCAGCGGGGGACTAGCATTCGAG. Encoded protein: CASSGGLAFE. The full CDR3 protein is CASSGGLAFEQYF.

To note about this clone: Read data end 3 residues before the CDR3 end; the end is taken from the germline J gene. The rearrangement links TRBV7-3 to TRBJ1-1; D gene unclear. Germline V lookup: CDR1 SGHTA, CDR2 FQGTGA. Trimming took 5 bases from V and 3 from J, leaving 13 bases between them. The CDR3 runs to 14 residues. The sequenced CDR3 bases are TGTGCCAGCAGCCCTAGCGTAGAGCACACTGAA. Translation: CASSPSVEHTE. The complete CDR3 reads CASSPSVEHTEAFF.

A note on this clone: The read comes to an end 3 residues before the CDR3 does, leaving the germline J gene to fill in the end. The chain combines TRBV5-1 with TRBJ2-1; TRBD2 agrees at 8 bases. There are 15 residues in the CDR3. The germline gives CDR1 SGHRS, CDR2 YFSETQ. V lost 4 bases to trimming and J lost 5 bases; unmatched junction nucleotides: 8. The CDR3 reads CASSLSGSRHNEQFF. CDR3 bases read: TGCGCCAGCAGCCTCAGCGGGAGTAGACACAATGAG.

To note about this clone: The read is 3 residues too short to cover the CDR3 end, so that end is filled in from the germline J gene. This chain connects TRBV6-2 or TRBV6-3 to TRBJ2-5; 10 bases agree with TRBD2. Per germline, CDR1 MNHEY and CDR2 SVGEGT. J lost 4 bases, V lost 9 bases, and 11 bases had no gene match. The CDR3 length is 15 residues. CDR3 DNA, as far as it was read: TGTGCCAGTACGCCACAGCGGGGGGGCCGAGAGACC. Its translation: CASTPQRGGRET. The entire CDR3 sequence reads CASTPQRGGRETQYF.

With regard to this clone: The CDR3 end falls 3 residues outside the read, so it is completed with the germline J gene. The V gene is TRBV11-2, the J gene TRBJ1-2, with D perhaps TRBD1 (5 bases). Germline CDR1 and CDR2: SGHAT and FQNNGV. The length of the CDR3 is 15 residues. V was trimmed by 5 bases and J by 7 bases, leaving 20 bases between them. CDR3 bases read: TGTGCCAGCAGCGATAATAACAGGTTGCGGTCTGGC. Translation gives CASSDNNRLRSG. The full CDR3 sequence reads CASSDNNRLRSGYTF. Using reference TRBV11-2 and TRBJ1-2 for the parts outside the CDR3, the full variable domain is EAGVAQSPRYKIIEKRQSVAFWCNPISGHATLYWYQQILGQGPKLLIQFQNNGVVDDSQLPKDRFSAERLKGVDSTLKIQPAKLEDSAVYLCASSDNNRLRSGYTFGSGTRLTVV.

For this clone: The CDR3 end is not reached by the read, which stops 3 residues before it; the germline J gene fills it in. V gene TRBV20-1 combines with J gene TRBJ2-7; the D gene could be TRBD1 or TRBD2 (5 bases each). This CDR3 contains 16 residues. The germline V gene encodes CDR1 DFQATT and CDR2 SNEGSKA (reference sequence). V was trimmed by 0 bases and J by 2 bases, leaving 17 bases between them. The CDR3 sequence is CSARDGSRGLPYEQYF. CDR3 bases read: TGCAGTGCTAGAGATGGTTCGAGGGGCCTTCCCTACGAG.

About this clone itself: The observed sequence ends 3 residues before the CDR3 terminus, with the missing tail filled in from the germline J gene. The chain joins TRBV20-1 to TRBJ2-3, with 7 bases lining up with TRBD2. The CDR3 spans 17 residues. From germline, CDR1 is DFQATT and CDR2 SNEGSKA (reference sequence). With 0 bases clipped from V and 4 bases from J, the junction kept 13 bases outside the gene matches. The covered CDR3 bases are TGCAGTGCTAGAGATCGTTTGTGGGGGGGAGGGGCAGATACG. Translating it yields CSARDRLWGGGADT. The complete CDR3 protein is CSARDRLWGGGADTQYF.

For this clone: The CDR3 end is not reached by the read, which stops 3 residues before it; the germline J gene fills it in. V and J are TRBV2 and TRBJ2-7, with 7 bases that match TRBD2. In germline, CDR1 is SNHLY, CDR2 FYNNEI. The CDR3 loop spans 16 amino acids. V lost 1 base, J lost 2 bases, and 8 bases stayed unmatched. The CDR3 loop reads CASSEVERDGAYEQYF. Incomplete CDR3 DNA: TGTGCCAGCAGTGAAGTTGAGCGGGACGGAGCCTACGAG.

The CDR3 reads CASSPLGGNTEAFF. The CDR3 DNA, read in part, is TGTGCCAGCAGCCCCCTAGGGGGTAACACTGAA. The rearrangement joins TRBV5-6 to TRBJ1-1; D might be TRBD1 (6 bases). Read sequence stops 3 residues before the CDR3 end, and the germline J gene provides the missing end. V lost 4 bases and J lost 2, with 12 bases in between. This CDR3 is built from 14 residues. Germline-derived CDR1 and CDR2 are SGHDT and YYEEEE. The variable domain in full, completed from reference TRBV5-6 and TRBJ1-1, reads DAGVTQSPTHLIKTRGQQVTLRCSPKSGHDTVSWYQQALGQGPQFIFQYYEEEERQRGNFPDRFSGHQFPNYSSELNVNALLLGDSALYLCASSPLGGNTEAFFGQGTRLTVV.

On this clone itself: The read comes to an end 3 residues before the CDR3 does, leaving the germline J gene to fill in the end. This sequence joins TRBV12-3 or TRBV12-4 and TRBJ2-7, with TRBD1 identical over 8 bases. Unmatched junction bases numbered 5, after V lost 5 bases and J lost 2 bases. This CDR3 is built from 14 residues. Partial CDR3 DNA: TGTGCCAGCAGTGGACGGGACAGGACCTACGAG. Translated: CASSGRDRTYE. Given in full, the CDR3 is CASSGRDRTYEQYF.

A remark on this clone: The CDR3 is cut off 3 residues early in the read; its end comes from the germline J gene. The rearrangement uses TRBV18 and TRBJ2-1, with 7 bases aligning to TRBD1. CDR3 size: 17 residues. V dropped 4 bases and J dropped 0; count of bases not matched to a gene: 9. Per germline, CDR1 KGHSH and CDR2 LQKENI. CDR3: CASSLTGQELSYNEQFF. CDR3 bases read: TGTGCCAGCTCACTAACAGGACAGGAGCTCTCCTACAATGAG.

On this clone: The read ends 3 residues shy of where the CDR3 ends; the end is completed using the germline J gene. The chain employs TRBV30 and TRBJ1-2; D is perhaps TRBD1 (6 bases). The CDR3 has 13 amino acids. V lost 0 bases, J lost 4 bases, and 9 bases lay in between. Germline CDR1 is GTSNPN and CDR2 is SVGIG (reference sequence). The DNA read from the CDR3 is TGTGCCTGGAGTGTCGGCAGGGGCTATGGC. It codes for CAWSVGRGYG. The full CDR3 protein reads CAWSVGRGYGYTF.

Details on this clone: The read ends 3 residues shy of where the CDR3 ends; the end is completed using the germline J gene. V usage is TRBV6-1 and J usage is TRBJ1-1; no clear D. Trimming took 2 bases from V and 4 from J, leaving 5 bases between them. Looked up from germline, CDR1 is MNHNS and CDR2 is SASEGT. This CDR3 has 12 residues. The CDR3 here is CASSEFGTEAFF. The covered CDR3 bases are TGTGCCAGCAGTGAATTCGGCACTGAA.

Concerning this clone: The read stops 3 residues short of the end of the CDR3; the missing end is completed from the germline J gene. The chain employs TRBV19 and TRBJ1-6, with 10 nucleotides matching TRBD1. J gave up 10 bases and V 4 bases, and 7 bases lay outside the gene matches. Germline-derived CDR1 and CDR2 are LNHDA and SQIVND (reference sequence). This CDR3 has 15 amino acids. The sequenced part of the CDR3 DNA is TGTGCCAGTAGTACTGGACAGGGGGTACGGTCACCC. Protein: CASSTGQGVRSP. The whole CDR3 reads CASSTGQGVRSPLHF.

A word on this clone: Read data end 3 residues before the CDR3 end; the end is taken from the germline J gene. The chain employs TRBV2 and TRBJ2-3; 9 nucleotides align to TRBD2. CDR3 size: 14 residues. V gave up 7 bases and J gave up 2 bases; unmatched junction bases: 4. Germline CDR1 and CDR2: SNHLY and FYNNEI. The CDR3 loop is CASNAGGNTDTQYF. The CDR3 DNA, read in part, is TGTGCCAGCAACGCGGGAGGGAACACAGATACG.

As regards this clone: The missing CDR3 end, 3 residues past where the read stops, is filled in from the germline J gene. This chain connects TRBV29-1 to TRBJ2-7, with D perhaps TRBD2 (6 bases). Deletions cut 1 base from V and 3 bases from J, with 13 bases between. The CDR3 length is 14 residues. Germline loops: CDR1 SQVTM, CDR2 ANQGSEA. CDR3 sequence reads: CSVEGNGGSYEQYF. The covered CDR3 bases are TGCAGCGTTGAAGGGAACGGGGGTAGCTACGAG.

As to this clone: The read stops 3 residues short of the end of the CDR3; the missing end is completed from the germline J gene. The chain couples TRBV2 to TRBJ2-3; 14 bases map to TRBD2. The CDR3 extends over 19 amino acids. The V and J ends lost 5 bases and 3 bases, in that order; junction bases with no gene match: 13. Germline CDR1 SNHLY, CDR2 FYNNEI. The CDR3: CASSKPTGTSGSVTDTQYF. The sequenced part of the CDR3 DNA is TGTGCCAGCAGTAAACCAACTGGGACTAGCGGGAGCGTAACAGATACG. Combining the CDR3 with reference TRBV2 and TRBJ2-3 gives the whole variable domain EPEVTQTPSHQVTQMGQEVILRCVPISNHLYFYWYRQILGQKVEFLVSFYNNEISEKSEIFDDQFSVERPDGSNFTLKIRSTKLEDSAMYFCASSKPTGTSGSVTDTQYFGPGTRLTVL.

As regards this clone: The read comes to an end 3 residues before the CDR3 does, leaving the germline J gene to fill in the end. J is TRBJ1-1 and V is TRBV20-1, with D hard to call. The CDR3 is made up of 13 amino acids. Per the germline V gene, CDR1 is DFQATT and CDR2 is SNEGSKA (reference sequence). The sequenced part of the CDR3 DNA is TGCAGTGCTAGACCCGAGACTAGTCACGAG. Protein product: CSARPETSHE. The CDR3 as a whole reads CSARPETSHEAFF.

Worth noting for this clone: The CDR3 end lies 3 residues beyond the end of the read and is filled in from the germline J gene. The chain couples TRBV7-3 to TRBJ2-2; 8 bases align to TRBD2. Germline V CDR1 and CDR2: SGHTA, FQGTGA. The CDR3 sequence is 15 residues long. V gave up 6 bases and J gave up 5 bases; unmatched junction bases: 8. The DNA read from the CDR3 is TGTGCCAGCAGAAGAGCGGGAGTGGGGACCGGGGAG. Protein sequence: CASRRAGVGTGE. Given in full, the CDR3 is CASRRAGVGTGELFF.

About this clone: The read ends 3 residues before the CDR3 terminus; that terminus is restored from the germline J gene. The chain joins TRBV20-1 to TRBJ2-1; 10 nucleotides match TRBD1. The germline CDR1 and CDR2 sequences are DFQATT and SNEGSKA (reference sequence). The length of the CDR3 is 15 residues. With V trimmed by 6 bases and J by 7 bases, 12 bases remained unmatched. The part of the CDR3 DNA that was read is TGCAGTGCCAACAACCGGGACAGGGGAGGAAATGAG. It specifies CSANNRDRGGNE. The whole CDR3 sequence is CSANNRDRGGNEQFF.

On this clone itself: The CDR3 end is not reached by the read, which stops 3 residues before it; the germline J gene fills it in. V is TRBV20-1 and J is TRBJ1-1; D not resolved. V lost 6 bases and J lost 7, with 15 bases in between. CDR3 size: 12 residues. Germline CDR1 reads DFQATT; CDR2 reads SNEGSKA (reference sequence). CDR3 DNA, as far as it was read: TGCAGTGCAACAAAGACAAGCCATGAA. As protein: CSATKTSHE. The CDR3 in full is CSATKTSHEAFF.

Turning to this clone: The sequenced fragment ends 3 residues before the CDR3 boundary, so the rest is inferred from the germline J gene. V is TRBV30 and J is TRBJ2-2; tentatively, D is TRBD1 or TRBD2 (5 bases each). CDR1 is GTSNPN and CDR2 is SVGIG in the germline V gene (reference sequence). The CDR3 has 15 residues. The germline V and J ends were trimmed by 0 bases and 8 bases, with 16 bases remaining between them. This chain's CDR3 is CAWSVAVRESGELFF. CDR3 DNA, as far as it was read: TGTGCCTGGAGTGTTGCGGTCAGGGAGTCGGGGGAG.

In the case of this clone: The read terminates 3 residues before the CDR3 end, so the remaining end is supplied by the germline J gene. V is TRBV6-1 and J is TRBJ2-5, with 10 bases identical to TRBD2. The germline gives CDR1 MNHNS, CDR2 SASEGT. CDR3 size: 15 residues. J gave up 3 bases and V 4 bases, and 5 bases lay outside the gene matches. This CDR3 reads CASSVPSGGKETQYF. The sequenced part of the CDR3 DNA is TGTGCCAGCAGTGTCCCTAGCGGGGGTAAAGAGACC.

As to this clone: The CDR3 is cut off 3 residues early in the read; its end comes from the germline J gene. V and J are TRBV19 and TRBJ1-2, with D perhaps TRBD1 (5 bases). CDR1 LNHDA and CDR2 SQIVND come from the germline V gene (reference sequence). Trimming pared 4 bases from V and 7 bases from J, leaving 7 bases between. CDR3 length: 11 amino acids. Partial CDR3 DNA: TGTGCCAGTAGTACAGGGTTTGGC. This encodes CASSTGFG. From start to end, the CDR3 is CASSTGFGYTF.

As concerns this clone: Read sequence stops 3 residues before the CDR3 end, and the germline J gene provides the missing end. This chain uses TRBV4-1 with TRBJ2-1, with D tentatively TRBD1 (6 bases). The V gene lost 3 bases and the J gene lost 6 bases, with 21 bases spanning the gap. CDR3 length: 17 amino acids. Germline assignment: CDR1 MGHRA and CDR2 YSYEKL. The sequenced CDR3 bases are TGCGCCAGCAGCCAGGGTTACGGGACAAGGGGGATCAATGAG. It translates to CASSQGYGTRGINE. The complete CDR3 sequence is CASSQGYGTRGINEQFF.

As for this clone: The read terminates 3 residues ahead of where the CDR3 ends, so the germline J gene completes it. The chain recombines TRBV7-6 with TRBJ2-3; 8 positions agree with TRBD1. The CDR3 runs 17 residues. V lost 1 base to trimming and J lost 0 bases; unmatched junction nucleotides: 6. Looked up from germline, CDR1 is SGHVS and CDR2 is FNYEAQ. The CDR3 reads CASSLGSGQASTDTQYF. CDR3 DNA (partial): TGTGCCAGCAGCTTAGGTTCGGGACAGGCTAGCACAGATACG.

Comments on this clone: The sequenced fragment ends 3 residues before the CDR3 boundary, so the rest is inferred from the germline J gene. The chain employs TRBV5-1 and TRBJ1-1, with 7 bases fitting TRBD1. This CDR3 region has 17 residues. Germline lookup yields CDR1 SGHRS and CDR2 YFSETQ. The trim removed 4 bases at V and 5 bases at J, leaving 17 bases unmatched. The CDR3: CASSTETGVRGRTEAFF. CDR3 bases read: TGCGCCAGCAGCACCGAAACAGGGGTTAGAGGACGGACTGAA.

Details on this clone: The CDR3 end is not reached by the read, which stops 3 residues before it; the germline J gene fills it in. The chain recombines TRBV10-3 with TRBJ1-5; D ambiguous. V was pared by 3 bases and J by 7 bases, with 7 bases between. This CDR3 is built from 12 residues. From germline, CDR1 is ENHRY and CDR2 SYGVKD. Incomplete CDR3 DNA: TGTGCCATCAGTGAAATTTCACAGCCC. It translates to CAISEISQP. The full CDR3 protein reads CAISEISQPQHF.